This T cell receptor beta chain is drawn from a study of T cells in Graves' hyperthyroidism and ophthalmopathy. Whole-study context: The blood sample was taken at first diagnosis, before treatment began.

Amplified TCR beta CDR3 regions derived from RNA transcripts. The HTBI primer set was used in a first-round RT-PCR of the TCR CDR3. MiXCR, run by TCRdb on the multiplex PCR reads, gives a single entry per CDR3 protein. The data contain about 840,000 distinct CDR3 sequences, around 39% of them singletons. From germline, CDR1 is MNHEY and CDR2 SVGAGI. The V gene lost 7 bases and the J gene lost 11 bases, with 15 bases spanning the gap. This CDR3 comprises 13 residues. Graves' hyperthyroidism was deemed stable given no ophthalmopathy progression within 18 months. Together with thyroid ultrasound, orbital computed tomography, serum thyroxine and TRAb, clinical symptoms were used for diagnoses. In its sample, this clonotype was seen many times.

Sequenced: blood. The sequence came from a man aged 18 to 35 with Graves' hyperthyroidism. The rearrangement uses TRBV6-5 and TRBJ1-6, with a possible D match to TRBD1 (6 bases). In DNA, the CDR3 is TGTGCCAGCACCACACAGGGCTCAGCACCCCTCCACTTT. It yields the protein CASTTQGSAPLHF.